A selection of T cell receptor beta chains follows, all from one sample in a study of cytomegalovirus exposure and HLA in healthy donors. The table came from immunoSEQ multiplex PCR; TCRdb's copy has only in-frame clones and leaves some out. The data hold under 200,000 clones, with around 80% observed a single time. The sample comprised PBMCs. The receptors originated from a man aged 25-45 years in good health and CMV-seronegative. Both conserved end residues are trimmed from each CDR3. Clone size is shown for a subset of rows, as once, few, many or a class of expanded clone.

V: TRBV15; size: NA; CDR3: ATSPGGRGYT
V: TRBV28; size: NA; CDR3: ASSASTVIRPYQPQH
V: TRBV6-1; size: NA; CDR3: ATRLAGRDTQY
V: TRBV28; size: few; CDR3: ASSSNRGREQY
V: TRBV10-1; size: NA; CDR3: ASSEDPVRRGHNEQF
V: TRBV2; size: NA; CDR3: ASRYTRLADNEQF
V: TRBV7-2; size: NA; CDR3: ASSLNPTGGAGGETQY
V: TRBV30; size: NA; CDR3: ACLVLPGEQY
V: TRBV2; size: NA; CDR3: ASSSSGGYGETQY
V: TRBV27; size: NA; CDR3: ASSLSRGAIMNTEAF
V: TRBV2; size: NA; CDR3: ASTRGVGELF
V: TRBV6-5; size: NA; CDR3: ASRTTGTGNQPQH
V: TRBV7-2; size: few; CDR3: ASSLDSGQPQH
V: TRBV19; size: NA; CDR3: ASSLNPGDEKLF
V: TRBV5-6; size: NA; CDR3: ASSLVSGTQY
V: TRBV11-3; size: NA; CDR3: ASSFIRTGSNEQF